The 10 T cell receptor beta chains listed next were all sequenced from one sample in a study of T cells expressing NK-cell markers. TCRdb re-called the 5' RACE reads and shows each CDR3 protein once, DNA omitted. Here the sample table reports 300,000 to 450,000 distinct CDR3 sequences. The sample consisted of blood T cells: a sorted CD56 or NKG2C T cell subset, CD4+ or CD8+ T cells, or bulk PBMC T cells (not recorded which). The receptors derive from a man between 18 and 69 years old in good health.

The chain carries TRBV11-2 and TRBJ2-7; lacking DNA, the TRBD1 call made by TCRdb goes unchecked. This CDR3 comprises 19 residues. From germline, CDR1 is SGHAT and CDR2 FQNNGV. The CDR3 loop reads CASSSRGSRGGGFSYEQYF.

The chain links TRBV28 to TRBJ2-5; no DNA is available, so the TRBD1 call from TCRdb remains unchecked. CDR1 and CDR2 (germline): MDHEN, SYDVKM. The length of the CDR3 is 16 residues. The CDR3 here is CASSKVSWDSLRTQYF. The variable domain in full, completed from reference TRBV28 and TRBJ2-5, reads DVKVTQSSRYLVKRTGEKVFLECVQDMDHENMFWYRQDPGLGLRLIYFSYDVKMKEKGDIPEGYSVSREKKERFSLILESASTNQTSMYLCASSKVSWDSLRTQYFGPGTRLLVL.

The chain is built from TRBV5-1 and TRBJ2-2; the TCRdb D gene call, TRBD2, has no DNA to confirm it. Germline CDR1 reads SGHRS; CDR2 reads YFSETQ. The CDR3 sequence is 15 residues long. The CDR3 reads CASRSSGGGTGELFF.

This sequence joins TRBV27 and TRBJ2-3; TCRdb names TRBD1, which stays unverified in the absence of DNA. This CDR3 contains 14 residues. Per germline, CDR1 MNHEY and CDR2 SMNVEV (reference sequence). CDR3 sequence reads: CASSLETPGDTQYF.

V gene TRBV18 combines with J gene TRBJ2-6; TCRdb calls TRBD1, which cannot be checked without DNA. CDR3 length: 17 residues. CDR1 is KGHSH and CDR2 is LQKENI in the germline V gene. The CDR3 region is CASSPPGARAGANVLTF.

The rearrangement joins TRBV20-1 to TRBJ2-3; absent DNA, TCRdb's TRBD1 call cannot be checked. The CDR3 is 19 residues long. In germline, CDR1 is DFQATT, CDR2 SNEGSKA (reference sequence). This chain's CDR3 is CSALQYRGGSSGGTDTQYF.

The chain couples TRBV5-1 to TRBJ2-3; TCRdb names TRBD2, which stays unverified in the absence of DNA. CDR3 size: 12 residues. Germline V gene lookup returns CDR1 SGHRS and CDR2 YFSETQ. The CDR3 is CASSFSGGSQYF.

CDR3 amino acids: CASSLSMAGGPSPGGANVLTF. This chain links TRBV11-1 with TRBJ2-6; TCRdb indicates TRBD2, and absent DNA this call remains unverified. The CDR3 runs to 21 residues. CDR1 and CDR2 (germline): SGHAT, FQDESV (reference sequence).

J is TRBJ1-5 and V is TRBV15; TCRdb indicates TRBD1, and absent DNA this call remains unverified. Per the germline V gene, CDR1 is LNHNV and CDR2 is YYDKDF (reference sequence). This CDR3 spans 16 amino acids. This chain's CDR3 is CATSGEGGFSNQPQHF.

V gene TRBV3-1 combines with J gene TRBJ2-7; TCRdb's D gene call, TRBD1, goes unchecked for lack of DNA. CDR1 is LGHDT and CDR2 is YNNKEL in the germline V gene (reference sequence). The CDR3 has 15 amino acids. The CDR3 reads CASSQGTQGWYEQYF.